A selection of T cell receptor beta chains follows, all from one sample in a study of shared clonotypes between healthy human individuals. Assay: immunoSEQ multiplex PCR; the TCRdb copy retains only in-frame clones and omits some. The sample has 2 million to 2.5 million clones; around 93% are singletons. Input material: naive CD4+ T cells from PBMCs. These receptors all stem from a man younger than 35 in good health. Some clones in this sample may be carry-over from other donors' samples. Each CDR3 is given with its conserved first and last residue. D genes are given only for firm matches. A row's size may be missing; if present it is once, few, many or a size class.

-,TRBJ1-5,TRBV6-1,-,CASSEAAPQPQHF,TGTGCCAGCAGTGAAGCGGCACCCCAGCCCCAGCATTTT
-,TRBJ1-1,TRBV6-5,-,CASSPGPNTEAFF,TGTGCCAGCAGCCCGGGACCAAACACTGAAGCTTTCTTT
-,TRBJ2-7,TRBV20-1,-,CSATDFDEQYF,TGCAGTGCTACGGACTTCGACGAGCAGTACTTC
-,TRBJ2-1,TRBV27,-,CASSPLVVGLAGNEQFF,TGTGCCAGCAGTCCCCTCGTGGTGGGCCTAGCCGGGAATGAGCAGTTCTTC
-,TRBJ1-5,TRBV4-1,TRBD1,CASSHPTGGLSNQPQHF,TGCGCCAGCAGCCACCCGACAGGGGGCCTCTCCAATCAGCCCCAGCATTTT
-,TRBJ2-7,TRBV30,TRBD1,CAVNRDRALGSYEQYF,TGTGCCGTCAACCGGGACAGGGCCCTCGGTTCCTACGAGCAGTACTTC
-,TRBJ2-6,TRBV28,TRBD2,CASSFPASGFNVLTF,TGTGCCAGCAGTTTCCCGGCTAGCGGTTTCAACGTCCTGACTTTC
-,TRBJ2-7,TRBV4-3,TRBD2,CASSQQTSGTYEQYF,TGCGCCAGCAGCCAACAGACTAGCGGGACCTACGAGCAGTACTTC
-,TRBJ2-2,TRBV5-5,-,CASSLAVYNTGELFF,TGTGCCAGCAGCTTGGCGGTCTATAACACCGGGGAGCTGTTTTTT
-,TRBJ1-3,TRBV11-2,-,CASSLDRKVTGNTIYF,TGTGCCAGCAGCTTAGATCGAAAGGTGACTGGAAACACCATATATTTT
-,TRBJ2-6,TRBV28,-,CASSPLRPWGGYQGANVLTF,TGTGCCAGCAGCCCTCTCCGACCCTGGGGAGGCTACCAGGGGGCCAACGTCCTGACTTTC
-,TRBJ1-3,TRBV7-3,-,CASSSDRGGAIYF,TGTGCCAGCAGCTCGGACCGTGGAGGGGCCATATATTTT
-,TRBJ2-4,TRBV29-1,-,CSAGLEDIQYF,TGCAGCGCTGGGCTGGAGGACATTCAGTACTTC
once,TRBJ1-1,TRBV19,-,CASSLGPEAFF,TGTGCCAGTAGCTTGGGACCCGAAGCTTTCTTT
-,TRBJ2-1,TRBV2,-,CASTPSYNEQFF,TGTGCCAGCACCCCTAGCTACAATGAGCAGTTCTTC
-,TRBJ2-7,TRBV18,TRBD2,CASSPPGTSGSSYEQYF,TGTGCCAGCTCACCACCGGGGACTAGCGGGAGCTCCTACGAGCAGTACTTC
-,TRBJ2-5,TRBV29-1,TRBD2,CSVAPGLVTETQYF,TGCAGCGTCGCACCGGGACTAGTCACGGAGACCCAGTACTTC
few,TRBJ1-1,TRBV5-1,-,CASSPLVSANTEAFF,TGCGCCAGCAGCCCCCTCGTGTCGGCGAACACTGAAGCTTTCTTT
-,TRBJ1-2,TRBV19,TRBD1,CASSPPGTALYGYTF,TGTGCCAGTAGCCCTCCCGGGACAGCACTCTATGGCTACACCTTC
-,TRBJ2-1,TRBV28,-,CASSLASGRGYNEQFF,TGTGCCAGCAGTTTAGCATCGGGGCGTGGGTACAATGAGCAGTTCTTC
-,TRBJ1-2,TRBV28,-,CASRGRSYGYTF,TGTGCCAGCAGAGGGCGCAGCTATGGCTACACCTTC
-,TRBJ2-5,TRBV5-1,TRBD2,CASSLVLAGLGETQYF,TGCGCCAGCAGCTTGGTTTTAGCGGGGCTCGGAGAGACCCAGTACTTC
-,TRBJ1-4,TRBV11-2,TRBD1,CASSSVRGNEKLFF,TGTGCCAGCAGCTCGGTCAGGGGGAACGAAAAACTGTTTTTT
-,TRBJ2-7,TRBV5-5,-,CASNPVTGYEQYF,TGTGCCAGCAACCCGGTCACCGGGTACGAGCAGTACTTC
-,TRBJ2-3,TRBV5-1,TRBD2,CASSPGLAGGRTDTQYF,TGCGCCAGCAGCCCAGGGCTAGCGGGAGGTAGGACAGATACGCAGTATTTT
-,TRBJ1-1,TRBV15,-,CATSRGQAAPPEAFF,TGTGCCACCAGCAGAGGACAGGCGGCACCGCCTGAAGCTTTCTTT
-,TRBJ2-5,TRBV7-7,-,CASSRRSQGETQYF,TGTGCCAGCAGCCGTCGTAGCCAGGGAGAGACCCAGTACTTC
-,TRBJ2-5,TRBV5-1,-,CASSLRWGQGMETQYF,TGCGCCAGCAGCCTACGCTGGGGGCAGGGTATGGAGACCCAGTACTTC
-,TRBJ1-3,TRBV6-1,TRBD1,CASRGDRGPGNTIYF,TGTGCCAGCAGAGGGGACAGGGGTCCTGGAAACACCATATATTTT
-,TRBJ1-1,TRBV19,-,CASSILRGSAEAFF,TGTGCCAGTAGTATATTGCGAGGGAGCGCTGAAGCTTTCTTT
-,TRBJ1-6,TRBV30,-,CAWSVASYNSPLHF,TGTGCCTGGAGTGTGGCTTCCTATAATTCACCCCTCCACTTT
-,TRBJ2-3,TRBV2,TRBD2,CATPFRREYPDTQYF,TGTGCCACCCCCTTTAGGCGGGAGTACCCAGATACGCAGTATTTT
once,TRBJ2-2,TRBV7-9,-,CASSPAGGELFF,TGTGCCAGCAGCCCGGCTGGCGGGGAGCTGTTTTTT
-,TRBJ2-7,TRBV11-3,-,CASSLGARAEQYF,TGTGCCAGCAGCTTAGGCGCCAGGGCCGAGCAGTACTTC
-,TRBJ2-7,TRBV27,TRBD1,CASKVTGSYEQYF,TGTGCCAGCAAGGTGACAGGGTCCTACGAGCAGTACTTC
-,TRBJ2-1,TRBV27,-,CASRPPRLRSEQFF,TGTGCCAGCCGACCCCCAAGATTAAGAAGTGAGCAGTTCTTC
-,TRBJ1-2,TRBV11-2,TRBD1,CASSHIRDRGFWGGYTF,TGTGCCAGCAGCCACATCCGGGACAGGGGATTTTGGGGTGGCTACACCTTC
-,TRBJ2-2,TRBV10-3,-,CAISDGINTGELFF,TGTGCCATCAGTGACGGAATCAACACCGGGGAGCTGTTTTTT
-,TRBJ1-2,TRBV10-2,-,CASSEDVRWEGGYTF,TGCGCCAGCAGTGAAGATGTACGGTGGGAGGGGGGCTACACCTTC
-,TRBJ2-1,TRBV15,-,CATSLGTSSYNEQFF,TGTGCCACCAGCCTTGGGACGAGCTCCTACAATGAGCAGTTCTTC